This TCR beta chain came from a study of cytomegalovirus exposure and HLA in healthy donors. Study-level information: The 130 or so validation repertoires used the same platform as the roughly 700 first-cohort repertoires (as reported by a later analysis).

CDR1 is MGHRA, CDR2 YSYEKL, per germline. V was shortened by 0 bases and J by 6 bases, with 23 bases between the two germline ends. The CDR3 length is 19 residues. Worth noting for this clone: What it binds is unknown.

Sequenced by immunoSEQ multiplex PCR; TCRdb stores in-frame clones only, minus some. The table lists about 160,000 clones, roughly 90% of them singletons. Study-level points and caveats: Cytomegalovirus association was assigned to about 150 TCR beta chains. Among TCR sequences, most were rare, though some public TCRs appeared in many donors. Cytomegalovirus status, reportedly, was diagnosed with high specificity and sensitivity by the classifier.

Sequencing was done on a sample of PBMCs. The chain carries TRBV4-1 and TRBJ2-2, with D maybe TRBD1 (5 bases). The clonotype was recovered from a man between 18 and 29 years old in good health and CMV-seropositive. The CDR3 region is CASSQDDPLRVGQAGELFF. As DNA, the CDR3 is TGCGCCAGCAGCCAAGATGACCCACTCAGGGTCGGACAAGCCGGGGAGCTGTTTTTT.